A single sample gave rise to the 4 T cell receptor beta chains below, sequenced in a study of blood T cells in healthy people across ages. With a J-beta primer mix and a sample-barcoded 5' primer, a second PCR ran about 6 to 11 cycles. TCRdb ran MiXCR on the 5' RACE reads and lists one entry per CDR3 protein. The sample holds about 1,600,000 distinct CDR3 sequences; roughly 40% are singletons and the top ten take 7% to 9%. The sequencing sample was made of blood. All receptors come from a young woman in good health.

The chain carries TRBV6-2 or TRBV6-3 and TRBJ2-3, with 8 bases lining up with TRBD2. Per germline, CDR1 MNHEY and CDR2 SVGEGT. V shed 5 bases, J shed 0 bases, and the junction held 4 bases outside the gene matches. This CDR3 region has 15 residues. This chain's CDR3 is CASSTGTRSTDTQYF. The CDR3 DNA is TGTGCCAGCAGTACCGGGACTAGAAGCACAGATACGCAGTATTTT.

This clonotype was seen only a few times. The chain uses TRBV20-1 and TRBJ1-1; D unresolved. This CDR3 spans 14 amino acids. Germline CDR1 is DFQATT and CDR2 is SNEGSKA (reference sequence). V was clipped by 3 bases and J by 10 bases, with 21 bases between them. The CDR3 here is CSARLDPPEVAAFF. CDR3 DNA: TGCAGTGCTAGGTTGGATCCCCCGGAGGTAGCAGCTTTCTTT.

V usage is TRBV29-1 and J usage is TRBJ2-3; 8 nucleotides match TRBD2. This CDR3 comprises 13 residues. Per germline, CDR1 SQVTM and CDR2 ANQGSEA. V lost 2 bases to trimming and J lost 3 bases; unmatched junction nucleotides: 1. The DNA for the CDR3 is TGCAGCGTTGAATCTAGCGGGACAGATACGCAGTATTTT. Residues: CSVESSGTDTQYF.

The CDR3 spells CASSYQGNPYNEQFF. The CDR3, as DNA: TGTGCCAGCAGTTACCAGGGAAACCCCTACAATGAGCAGTTCTTC. V gene TRBV6-5 combines with J gene TRBJ2-1; D is perhaps TRBD1 (5 bases). The CDR3 runs to 15 residues. Germline V gene lookup returns CDR1 MNHEY and CDR2 SVGAGI. Trimming took 2 bases from V and 2 from J, leaving 10 bases between them.